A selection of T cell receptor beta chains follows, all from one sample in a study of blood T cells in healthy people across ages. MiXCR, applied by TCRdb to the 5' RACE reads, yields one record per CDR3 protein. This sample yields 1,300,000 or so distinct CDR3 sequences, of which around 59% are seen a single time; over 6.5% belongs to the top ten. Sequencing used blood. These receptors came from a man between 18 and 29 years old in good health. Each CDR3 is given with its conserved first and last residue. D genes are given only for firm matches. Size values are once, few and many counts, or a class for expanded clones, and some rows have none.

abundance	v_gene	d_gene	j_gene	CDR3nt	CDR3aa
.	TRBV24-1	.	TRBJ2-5	TGTGCCACCAGTGCCCCCCGTGAGACCCAGTACTTC	CATSAPRETQYF
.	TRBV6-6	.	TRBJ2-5	TGTGCCAGCAGCAGGAAGATCCTAGAGACCCAGTACTTC	CASSRKILETQYF
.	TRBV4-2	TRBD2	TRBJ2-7	TGTGCCAGCAGCCAAAGGACTAGCGGGGTCTACGAGCAGTACTTC	CASSQRTSGVYEQYF
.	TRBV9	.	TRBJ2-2	TGTGCCAGCAGCGTAGGGAACTCGAACACCGGGGAGCTGTTTTTT	CASSVGNSNTGELFF
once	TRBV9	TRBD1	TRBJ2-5	TGTGCCAGCAGCCCCCAGACAGGGCAATTGGAGACCCAGTACTTC	CASSPQTGQLETQYF
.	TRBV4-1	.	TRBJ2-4	TGCGCCAGCAGCCAAACTAGATGGCTGTACTTC	CASSQTRWLYF
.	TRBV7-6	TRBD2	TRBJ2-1	TGTGCCAGCAGCTTAGCAACTAGCGGGAGTGGAAATGAGCAGTTCTTC	CASSLATSGSGNEQFF
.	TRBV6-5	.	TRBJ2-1	TGTGCCAGCAGTTACAGCAGGGATAGTGAGCAGTTCTTC	CASSYSRDSEQFF
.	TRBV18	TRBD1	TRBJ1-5	TGTGCCAGCTCAGTGGAACAGGGGCAGCCCCAGCATTTT	CASSVEQGQPQHF
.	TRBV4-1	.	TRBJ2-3	TGCGCCAGCAGCCAATCCGTGAAGCGGAGCACAGATACGCAGTATTTT	CASSQSVKRSTDTQYF
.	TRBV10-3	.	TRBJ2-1	TGTGCCATCAGTGGGGGGGACAGCCCATACAATGAGCAGTTCTTC	CAISGGDSPYNEQFF
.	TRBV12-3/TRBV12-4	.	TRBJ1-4	TGTGCCAGCAGTTTGGGGAGTTCTGAAAAACTGTTTTTT	CASSLGSSEKLFF
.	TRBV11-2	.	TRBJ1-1	TGTGCCAGCAGCTTAGTTTGGGGGCGCAAGAACACTGAAGCTTTCTTT	CASSLVWGRKNTEAFF
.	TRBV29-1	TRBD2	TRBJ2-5	TGCAGCGTCGGCGGGGGGGCCCGGGAGACCCAGTACTTC	CSVGGGARETQYF
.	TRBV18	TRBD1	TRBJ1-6	TGTGCCAGCTCACCAAGGACAGGGGAGACTTCACCCCTCCACTTT	CASSPRTGETSPLHF
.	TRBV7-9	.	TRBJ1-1	TGTGCCACAATGGGGCTGAACACTGAAGCTTTCTTT	CATMGLNTEAFF
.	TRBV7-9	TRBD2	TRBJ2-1	TGTGCCAGCAGCTCCCCAGAGGGCAGCGGGAGGGCGTACAATGAGCAGTTCTTC	CASSSPEGSGRAYNEQFF
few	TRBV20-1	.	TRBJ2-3	TGCAGTGCTTGGCGGGGAGATACGCAGTATTTT	CSAWRGDTQYF
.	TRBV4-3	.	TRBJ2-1	TGCGCCAGCAGCCAAGTCGGGTGGGAAAACAATGAGCAGTTCTTC	CASSQVGWENNEQFF
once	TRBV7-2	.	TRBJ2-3	TGTGCCAGCAGCTTAGATATCCCGGGGGGCACAGATACGCAGTATTTT	CASSLDIPGGTDTQYF
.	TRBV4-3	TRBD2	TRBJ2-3	TGCGCCAGCAGCCAAAGTGGTCGGGGGGGTACTATGGGCACAGATACGCAGTATTTT	CASSQSGRGGTMGTDTQYF
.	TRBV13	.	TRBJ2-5	TGTGCCAGCAGCTCCGGCGAGGGCCAAGAGACCCAGTACTTC	CASSSGEGQETQYF
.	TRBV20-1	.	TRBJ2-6	TGCAGTGCTAGAGATCTCGAGGCCAACTCTGGGGCCAACGTCCTGACTTTC	CSARDLEANSGANVLTF
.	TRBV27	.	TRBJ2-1	TGTGCCAGCAGTTTCGGCAGGGGATATGAGCAGTTCTTC	CASSFGRGYEQFF
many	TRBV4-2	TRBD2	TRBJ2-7	TGTGCCAGCAGCCAAGAGAGCGGGGTGCAGTACTTC	CASSQESGVQYF
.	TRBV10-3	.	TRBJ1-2	TGTGCCATCAGTGAAGGAGGGGGTGGCTACACCTTC	CAISEGGGGYTF
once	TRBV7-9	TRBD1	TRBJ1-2	TGTGCCTGCGAGCAGGGGGCTAGGTATGACTACACCTTC	CACEQGARYDYTF
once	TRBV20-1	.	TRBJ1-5	TGCAGTGCTAGACAGGCAGGGCCTAATCAGCCCCAGCATTTT	CSARQAGPNQPQHF
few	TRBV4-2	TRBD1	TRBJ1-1	TGTGCCAGCAGCCAAACAGGGGGACGTACTGAAGCTTTCTTT	CASSQTGGRTEAFF
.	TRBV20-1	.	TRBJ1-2	TGCAGTGCCGAAAGGGACGGCCATGGCTACACCTTC	CSAERDGHGYTF
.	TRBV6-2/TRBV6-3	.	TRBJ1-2	TGTGCCAGCAGTTACCCGGGACCTGGCTACACCTTC	CASSYPGPGYTF
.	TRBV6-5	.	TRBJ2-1	TGTGCCAGCAGCCGCGGACAGTTAGGTTACAATGAGCAGTTCTTC	CASSRGQLGYNEQFF
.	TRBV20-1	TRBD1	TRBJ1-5	TGCAGTGCTAGAGTTCTTACGGGACAGATAAATCAGCCCCAGCATTTT	CSARVLTGQINQPQHF
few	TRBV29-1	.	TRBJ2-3	TGCAGCGCTCTAAAAGGGGGGGCCTCAGATACGCAGTATTTT	CSALKGGASDTQYF
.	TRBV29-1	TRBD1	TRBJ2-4	TGCAGCGTTCGACAGGGACAAAACAGTCAGTACTTC	CSVRQGQNSQYF
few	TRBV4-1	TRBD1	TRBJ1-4	TGCGCCAGCAGCCAGACGACAGGGGGGCGTGAAAAACTGTTTTTT	CASSQTTGGREKLFF
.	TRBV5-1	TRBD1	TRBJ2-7	TGCGCCAGCAGCCCGGACAGGGTTTGGCAGTACTTC	CASSPDRVWQYF
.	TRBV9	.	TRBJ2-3	TGTGCCAGCAGCGTAGGGCACACAGATACGCAGTATTTT	CASSVGHTDTQYF
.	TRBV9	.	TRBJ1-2	TGTGCCAGCAGCGTCTTAAAAGAAGGCTACACCTTC	CASSVLKEGYTF
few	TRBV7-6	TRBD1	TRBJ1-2	TGTGCCAGCAGCCTTAGATTGAGGCCGGGACAGTACAACTATGGCTACACCTTC	CASSLRLRPGQYNYGYTF
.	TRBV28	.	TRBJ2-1	TGTGCCAGCAGTTTACATGCAGGGGCTCCTCACAATGAGCAGTTCTTC	CASSLHAGAPHNEQFF
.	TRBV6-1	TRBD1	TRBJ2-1	TGTGCCAGCAGGAGCCGGGACAGGGTCAACAATGAGCAGTTCTTC	CASRSRDRVNNEQFF
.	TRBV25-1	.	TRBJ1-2	TGTGCCAGCAGTGACGCAGGGGCCTATGGCTACACCTTC	CASSDAGAYGYTF
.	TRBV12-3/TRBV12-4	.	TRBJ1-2	TGTGCCAGCAGGGGGGGCAGGGACGTCTATGGCTACACCTTC	CASRGGRDVYGYTF
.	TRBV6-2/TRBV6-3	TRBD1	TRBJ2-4	TGTGCCAGCACCCGGGACAGGGATGAAGAGCAGTACTTC	CASTRDRDEEQYF
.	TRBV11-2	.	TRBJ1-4	TGTGCCAGCAAGACTCCCGGTGGTAATGAAAAACTGTTTTTT	CASKTPGGNEKLFF